This T cell receptor beta chain was recovered during a study of cytomegalovirus exposure and HLA in healthy donors. Study results and limitations: There were some public TCRs occurring in many donors, but most TCR sequences were rare.

As for this clone: Its antigen remains unidentified.

The primer mix had 60 Vbeta and 13 Jbeta primers. Only in-frame clones appear in the TCRdb table, and some are missing; sequencing was by immunoSEQ multiplex PCR. The table records 190,000 or so clones, 79% of them present only once. The sequenced sample consisted of PBMCs. This TCR derives from a girl between 10 and 17 years old in good health and CMV-seropositive.

The CDR3 spells CATAGGSYEQYF. The CDR3 DNA sequence: TGTGCCACCGCAGGGGGATCCTACGAGCAGTACTTC. The chain recombines TRBV10-3 with TRBJ2-7, with TRBD1 identical over 7 bases. This CDR3 contains 12 residues. V lost 10 bases, J lost 1 base, and 4 bases stayed unmatched. Germline V gene sequence: CDR1 ENHRY, CDR2 SYGVKD.